In its sample, the clone carrying this T cell receptor (beta chain) was seen once. Measured with immunoSEQ multiplex PCR; TCRdb has only the in-frame clones, and not every one. The sample lists more than 7,500 clones, roughly 90% seen once, with approximately 16% in the top ten. The sample originates from a study of OX40 agonist ivuxolimab in advanced cancers. The CDR3 totals 15 residues. CDR1 SEHNR and CDR2 FQNEAQ come from the germline V gene (reference sequence). V was pared by 4 bases and J by 6 bases, with 10 bases of the junction left unmatched. The TCR originated in an adult with an advanced solid tumor such as melanoma, head and neck, liver or kidney cancer. The sequencing used CD4+ or CD8+ T cells sorted from blood, collected in a trial of the OX40 agonist ivuxolimab. The chain employs TRBV7-9 and TRBJ2-7; 9 bases map to TRBD1. The CDR3 loop is CASSSTGTGIGEQYF. For the CDR3, the DNA is TGTGCCAGCAGCTCAACCGGGACAGGGATCGGCGAGCAGTACTTC.